This TCR beta chain comes out of a study of blood T cell repertoires in COVID-19. Germline V lookup: CDR1 MNHEY, CDR2 SVGAGI. Trimming took 2 bases from V and 7 from J, leaving 15 bases between them. This CDR3 has 16 residues. The assay was immunoSEQ multiplex PCR, and TCRdb's table has in-frame clones only and misses some. Of a few hundred thousand clones in the sample, approximately 80% were seen once. This TCR derives from a middle-aged man who had recovered from COVID-19. The V call is TRBV6-5, the J call TRBJ1-6; D remains ambiguous. Sample: PBMCs or T cells enriched from blood (not recorded which). This CDR3 is CASSYRGGSKNSPLHF. The CDR3 bases are TGTGCCAGCAGTTACCGTGGAGGCAGCAAGAATTCACCCCTCCACTTT.